This TCR beta chain originates from a study of blood T cell repertoires in COVID-19 (dated by TCRdb to the early 2020s). A note on the overall study: Collaborator samples came from the United States, Italy and Spain and covered acute and convalescent phases of COVID-19. The prospective study material was composed of cDNA or gDNA derived from T cells, B-cell-depleted T cells, or PBMCs. Deeply sampled blood TCRbeta repertoires from subjects exposed to, actively infected with, or recovered from COVID-19 were included in the dataset. A freely available public database, intended as a resource for researchers studying the immune response to SARS-CoV-2, is where the repertoires were released. Samples were obtained from the ongoing ImmuneRACE study (first 160 participants) and from 1,254 subjects provided by 6 global collaborators. The sample metadata nearly always contained a de-identified subject ID, COVID-19 status, age in years and sex. Where available, HLA class I and class II types were obtained from metadata supplied by the sample provider rather than from assay-based typing.

The research as a whole found: The amount of clinical and demographic metadata varied by source and participant and was provided uncurated.

The collaborating institutions used their own protocols to collect whole blood in K2EDTA tubes. For TCRbeta analysis, collaborator samples were shipped as frozen whole blood, as isolated PBMCs, or as DNA extracted from either sample type. TCRbeta CDR3 regions were amplified from genomic DNA using the immunoSEQ Assay, a bias-controlled multiplex PCR. On the study's bioinformatics: Nucleated cell counts per sample were estimated from amplification of reference gene primers within the assay. Sequence reads were collapsed and filtered to measure the absolute abundance of every unique TCRbeta CDR3 rearrangement. For each sample, productive Simpson clonality was calculated by taking the square root of Simpson's diversity index across productive rearrangements. Imported from immuneACCESS, the table was reduced by TCRdb to in-frame sequences with V and J called. These copies leave out some clones; in studies compared against another copy, an unresolved V gene accounts for under half, and the cause of the remainder is not known. That table gives V, J and clone size, and the DNA gave D and trimming. This sample has around 150,000 clones in its table, and roughly 84% of those were observed once. Jointly, the top ten make up 9.1% of the sample.

Notes on this clone: The antigen it recognizes is unknown. No much larger clonotype is one base removed from it; base qualities were not supplied.

The V and J ends are trimmed by 7 bases and 4 bases, leaving 14 bases between them. The CDR3 runs 14 residues from the cysteine to the phenylalanine. The CDR3 DNA has 42 bases and is translated from base 1. The CDR1 and CDR2 encoded by the germline V gene (reference sequence) are LNHDA and SQIVND. This receptor chain uses TRBV19 and TRBJ2-4; the D segment could be TRBD1, given 6 matching bases. The TCR was taken from a woman of 80 years or more with active or convalescent COVID-19. The specimen was peripheral blood. The CDR3 in this case is CASNAGTLKNIQYF. The base sequence is TGTGCCAGTAATGCCGGGACATTGAAAAACATTCAGTACTTC.